The 20 T cell receptor beta chains presented below share a single source sample, sequenced in a study of cytomegalovirus exposure and HLA in healthy donors. The PCR made use of 60 Vbeta and 13 Jbeta primers. Here immunoSEQ multiplex PCR was the method, and the copy in TCRdb shows in-frame clones only, minus some. This repertoire shows 150,000 to 200,000 clones, about four fifths found once; its top ten account for about 1.8%. The sample was PBMCs. The receptors were sampled from a man aged 18 to 30 in good health and CMV-seronegative.

This clone was seen a few times. The V and J genes are TRBV7-8 and TRBJ1-5, with TRBD1 matching over 7 bases. J gave up 3 bases and V 2 bases, and 4 bases lay outside the gene matches. This CDR3 spans 15 amino acids. In germline, CDR1 is SGHVS, CDR2 FQNEAQ. The CDR3 loop is CASSLTGADNQPQHF. CDR3 coding DNA: TGTGCCAGCAGCTTAACAGGGGCAGACAATCAGCCCCAGCATTTT. Filled out from reference TRBV7-8 and TRBJ1-5, the complete variable domain reads GAGVSQSPRYKVAKRGQDVALRCDPISGHVSLFWYQQALGQGPEFLTYFQNEAQLDKSGLPSDRFFAERPEGSVSTLKIQRTQQEDSAVYLCASSLTGADNQPQHFGDGTRLSIL.

The genes are TRBV30 and TRBJ2-1, with 14 bases matching TRBD2. The trim removed 2 bases at V and 1 base at J, leaving 4 bases unmatched. The CDR3 loop spans 17 amino acids. CDR1 and CDR2 from the germline V gene are GTSNPN and SVGIG (reference sequence). The DNA for the CDR3 is TGTGCCTGGAGTCCTAGGACTAGCGGGAGGTCCTACAATGAGCAGTTCTTC. This encodes CAWSPRTSGRSYNEQFF.

This chain connects TRBV7-2 to TRBJ2-1; TRBD2 aligns across 14 bases. CDR1 and CDR2 (germline): SGHTA, FQGNSA. The CDR3 contains 17 residues. The J segment lost 8 bases and the V segment lost 2 bases, leaving 8 bases of the junction unmatched. In nucleotides, the CDR3 is TGTGCCAGCAGCTTAACGGCGACTAGCGGGGGGGCCGATGAGCAGTTCTTC. Translation: CASSLTATSGGADEQFF.

V usage is TRBV7-2 and J usage is TRBJ1-5; D possibly corresponds to TRBD1 (5 bases). Looked up from germline, CDR1 is SGHTA and CDR2 is FQGNSA. The CDR3 covers 15 residues. The germline V and J ends were trimmed by 1 base and 3 bases, with 10 bases remaining between them. CDR3: CASSLDGGVNQPQHF. The CDR3 bases are TGTGCCAGCAGCTTAGATGGAGGGGTCAATCAGCCCCAGCATTTT. The complete variable domain, with remaining parts taken from reference TRBV7-2 and TRBJ1-5, reads GAGVSQSPSNKVTEKGKDVELRCDPISGHTALYWYRQSLGQGLEFLIYFQGNSAPDKSGLPSDRFSAERTGGSVSTLTIQRTQQEDSAVYLCASSLDGGVNQPQHFGDGTRLSIL.

This CDR3 is CASSSGGSLQETQYF. The CDR3 DNA is TGTGCCAGCTCAAGTGGAGGGTCACTTCAAGAGACCCAGTACTTC. This chain uses TRBV18 with TRBJ2-5, with D possibly being TRBD2 (6 bases). CDR3 length: 15 amino acids. Germline CDR1 reads KGHSH; CDR2 reads LQKENI. Trimming stripped 5 bases from V and 2 bases from J, with 15 bases between.

This clone appeared once. V usage is TRBV7-9 and J usage is TRBJ1-5; 8 positions agree with TRBD1. Germline loops: CDR1 SEHNR, CDR2 FQNEAQ (reference sequence). V lost 4 bases and J lost 4; bases outside the gene matches: 6. There are 15 residues in the CDR3. CDR3 nucleotide sequence: TGTGCCAGCAGCTCGGACAGGGAGAAAAATCAGCCCCAGCATTTT. Its protein product is CASSSDREKNQPQHF. The full variable domain, rest sourced from reference TRBV7-9 and TRBJ1-5, is DTGVSQNPRHKITKRGQNVTFRCDPISEHNRLYWYRQTLGQGPEFLTYFQNEAQLEKSRLLSDRFSAERPKGSFSTLEIQRTEQGDSAMYLCASSSDREKNQPQHFGDGTRLSIL.

CDR3 protein: CASSLAGQWPSPLGYTF. The CDR3 nucleotides read TGTGCCAGCAGCTTAGCCGGACAGTGGCCGAGCCCTCTCGGCTACACCTTC. The V and J genes are TRBV11-2 and TRBJ1-2; perhaps TRBD1 as D (6 bases). There are 17 residues in the CDR3. Germline-derived CDR1 and CDR2 are SGHAT and FQNNGV. The V and J ends lost 1 base and 8 bases respectively, with 23 bases between them.

About this clone itself: One junction end disagrees with the germline gene, perhaps due to a read error. The chain is built from TRBV6-1 and TRBJ1-1, with a tentative D call TRBD1 (5 bases). There are 15 residues in the CDR3. Germline V gene data show CDR1 as MNHNS and CDR2 as SASEGT. The CDR3 DNA follows: TGTGCCAGCAGTGAAGCCCAGGGTCTGAATACTGAAGCTTTCTTT. Its protein product is CASSEAQGLNTEAFF.

The chain carries TRBV6-4 and TRBJ2-2, with D hard to call. Looked up from germline, CDR1 is MRHNA and CDR2 is SNTAGT. Trimming left V 4 bases short and J 4 bases short, with 10 bases between. CDR3 size: 14 residues. The CDR3 region is CASSGSPGTGELFF. The CDR3 DNA is TGTGCCAGCAGTGGGTCCCCGGGCACCGGGGAGCTGTTTTTT.

This clone occurred a few times. The V gene is TRBV7-2, the J gene TRBJ2-2; TRBD1 is a possible D gene (6 bases). This CDR3 is 16 amino acids long. Trimming pared 5 bases from V and 2 bases from J, leaving 15 bases between. The germline V gene has CDR1 SGHTA and CDR2 FQGNSA. The CDR3 reads CASSPMGRGNTGELFF. The CDR3 nucleotides read TGTGCCAGCAGCCCTATGGGCAGGGGAAACACCGGGGAGCTGTTTTTT. The whole variable domain, remainder taken from reference TRBV7-2 and TRBJ2-2, is GAGVSQSPSNKVTEKGKDVELRCDPISGHTALYWYRQSLGQGLEFLIYFQGNSAPDKSGLPSDRFSAERTGGSVSTLTIQRTQQEDSAVYLCASSPMGRGNTGELFFGEGSRLTVL.

V usage is TRBV27 and J usage is TRBJ1-1; D gene uncertain. CDR1 is MNHEY and CDR2 is SMNVEV in the germline V gene (reference sequence). This CDR3 spans 13 amino acids. Trimming took off 3 bases at V and 2 bases at J, with 7 bases between the two ends. CDR3: CASSFSVNTEAFF. CDR3 nucleotides: TGTGCCAGCAGTTTTTCCGTTAACACTGAAGCTTTCTTT.

The chain combines TRBV5-6 with TRBJ1-4, with D hard to call. Deletions cut 1 base from V and 11 bases from J, with 15 bases between. Per the germline V gene, CDR1 is SGHDT and CDR2 is YYEEEE. The CDR3 has 14 residues. The CDR3 loop reads CASSLWPERGKLFF. In DNA form, the CDR3 reads TGTGCCAGCAGCTTGTGGCCGGAGAGAGGCAAACTGTTTTTT.

This chain joins TRBV7-9 and TRBJ2-7; 15 bases map to TRBD2. CDR3 size: 15 residues. Germline V gene sequence: CDR1 SEHNR, CDR2 FQNEAQ (reference sequence). Unmatched junction bases numbered 3, after V lost 6 bases and J lost 3 bases. The CDR3, as DNA: TGTGCCAGCAGAAGGGGACTAGCGGGAGGCTACGAGCAGTACTTC. Its protein product is CASRRGLAGGYEQYF.

V gene TRBV29-1 combines with J gene TRBJ1-4, with 8 bases aligning to TRBD1. Germline CDR1 reads SQVTM; CDR2 reads ANQGSEA. Losses at the gene ends were 6 bases for V and 3 bases for J; bases not matched to a gene: 9. This CDR3 region has 15 residues. The CDR3 sequence is CSVTGGPGSNEKLFF. DNA for the CDR3: TGCAGCGTCACAGGGGGGCCCGGGTCTAATGAAAAACTGTTTTTT.

J is TRBJ2-2 and V is TRBV4-1, with D possibly TRBD2 on 6 matching bases. CDR3 length: 13 residues. CDR1 is MGHRA, CDR2 YSYEKL, per germline. Trimming removed 3 bases from V and 6 bases from J, with 8 bases in between. The CDR3 DNA reads as TGCGCCAGCAGCCATTGGGGGGCCGGGGAGCTGTTTTTT. This codes for CASSHWGAGELFF.

To note about this clone: Compared with germline, one end of the junction differs, possibly owing to a read error. This sequence joins TRBV7-9 and TRBJ2-7, with 7 bases matching TRBD1. The CDR3 runs 15 residues. Germline CDR1 is SEHNR and CDR2 is FQNEAQ (reference sequence). The CDR3: CSSSLGTEYSYEQYF. CDR3 DNA sequence: TGTTCCAGCAGCTTAGGGACAGAGTACTCCTACGAGCAGTACTTC.

This rearrangement joins TRBV6-6 to TRBJ2-7; D is unclear. With 5 bases removed from V and 5 bases from J, the gap between germline ends came to 10 bases. CDR1 MNHNY and CDR2 SVGAGI come from the germline V gene (reference sequence). The CDR3 length is 12 residues. The CDR3 is CASSPIVHEQYF. CDR3 coding DNA: TGTGCCAGCAGTCCTATAGTCCACGAGCAGTACTTC.

The chain joins TRBV19 to TRBJ1-1, with TRBD1 matching 10 bases. From germline, CDR1 is LNHDA and CDR2 SQIVND (reference sequence). The CDR3 runs to 16 residues. The V segment lost 4 bases and the J segment 4 bases; nucleotides outside the gene matches: 9. The CDR3 nucleotides read TGTGCCAGTAGTACAAACCCAAGGACAGGGGGCACTGAAGCTTTCTTT. Amino acid sequence: CASSTNPRTGGTEAFF.

The CDR3 sequence is CAIRGTGGDGGEQFF. DNA for the CDR3: TGTGCCATCAGGGGGACAGGGGGTGATGGAGGTGAGCAGTTCTTC. The gene calls are TRBV10-3 and TRBJ2-1, with TRBD1 identical over 11 bases. V shed 6 bases, J shed 9 bases, and the junction held 10 bases outside the gene matches. Per germline, CDR1 ENHRY and CDR2 SYGVKD. This CDR3 spans 15 amino acids.

This clone was found a few times. The chain carries TRBV2 and TRBJ1-4; TRBD1 might be the D (6 bases). Germline loops: CDR1 SNHLY, CDR2 FYNNEI. Trimming took 3 bases from V and 11 from J, leaving 13 bases between them. This CDR3 spans 13 amino acids. CDR3 nucleotide sequence: TGTGCCAGCAGTGAGGGGGCAAACAGGAAACTGTTTTTT. This translates into CASSEGANRKLFF.